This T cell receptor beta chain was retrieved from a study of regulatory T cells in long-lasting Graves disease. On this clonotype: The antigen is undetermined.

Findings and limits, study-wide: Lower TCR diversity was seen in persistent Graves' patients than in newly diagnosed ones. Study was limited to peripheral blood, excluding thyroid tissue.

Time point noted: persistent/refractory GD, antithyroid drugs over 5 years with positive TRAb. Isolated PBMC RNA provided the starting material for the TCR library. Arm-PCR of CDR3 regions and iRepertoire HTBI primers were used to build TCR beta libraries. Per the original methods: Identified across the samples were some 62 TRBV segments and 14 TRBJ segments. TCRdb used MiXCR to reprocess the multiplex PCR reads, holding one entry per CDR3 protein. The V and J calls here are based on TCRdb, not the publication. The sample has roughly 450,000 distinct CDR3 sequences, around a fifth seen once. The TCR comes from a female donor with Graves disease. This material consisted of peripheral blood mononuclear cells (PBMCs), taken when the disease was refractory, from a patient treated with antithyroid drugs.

The CDR3 bases are TGTGCCATCAGGCCGGGACTAGCGTCGAACACCGGGGAGCTGTTTTTT. Protein: CAIRPGLASNTGELFF. The rearrangement uses TRBV10-3 and TRBJ2-2, with 10 bases matching TRBD2. CDR1 and CDR2 (germline): ENHRY, SYGVKD. V lost 6 bases to trimming and J lost 0 bases; unmatched junction nucleotides: 4. This CDR3 has 16 residues.